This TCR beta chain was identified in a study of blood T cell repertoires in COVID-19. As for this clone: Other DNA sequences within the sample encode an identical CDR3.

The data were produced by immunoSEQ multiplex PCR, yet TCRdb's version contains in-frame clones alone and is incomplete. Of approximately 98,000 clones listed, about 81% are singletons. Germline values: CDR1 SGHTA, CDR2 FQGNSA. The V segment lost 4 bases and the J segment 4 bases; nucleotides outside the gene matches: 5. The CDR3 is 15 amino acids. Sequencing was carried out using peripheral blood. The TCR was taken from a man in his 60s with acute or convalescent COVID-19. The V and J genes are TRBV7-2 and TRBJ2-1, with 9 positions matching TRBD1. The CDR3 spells CASSSDRGSYNEQFF. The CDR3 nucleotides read TGTGCCAGCAGCTCTGACAGGGGGAGTTACAATGAGCAGTTCTTC.